A single sample is the source of the 5 T cell receptor beta chains below, sequenced in a study of CD8 T cells in ankylosing spondylitis. TCRdb itself ran the 5' RACE reads through MiXCR, one entry per CDR3 protein. The sample yields under 200,000 distinct CDR3 sequences, 11% seen once. Sequenced input: blood, either unsorted or a sorted T cell fraction (not recorded which). Receptor source: a male donor with ankylosing spondylitis or in good health (not recorded which).

V is TRBV2 and J is TRBJ2-7; TRBD1 matches at 8 bases. The CDR3 totals 15 residues. The germline V gene has CDR1 SNHLY and CDR2 FYNNEI. V was pared by 7 bases and J by 4 bases, with 12 bases of the junction left unmatched. In nucleotides, the CDR3 is TGTGCCAGCACCGAAGGTGGGACAGGTTTATACGAGCAGTACTTC. This codes for CASTEGGTGLYEQYF. Drawing the rest from reference TRBV2 and TRBJ2-7, the complete variable domain is EPEVTQTPSHQVTQMGQEVILRCVPISNHLYFYWYRQILGQKVEFLVSFYNNEISEKSEIFDDQFSVERPDGSNFTLKIRSTKLEDSAMYFCASTEGGTGLYEQYFGPGTRLTVT.

This clonotype was seen repeatedly, ten times or more. The chain joins TRBV20-1 to TRBJ2-5; D uncertain. V was clipped by 6 bases and J by 4 bases, with 9 bases between them. Germline lookup yields CDR1 DFQATT and CDR2 SNEGSKA (reference sequence). The CDR3 has 11 amino acids. The CDR3, as DNA: TGCAGTGCCAAGGAAGGAGAGACCCAGTACTTC. Amino acids: CSAKEGETQYF.

This clonotype was counted only a few times. The rearrangement joins TRBV7-8 to TRBJ1-6, with 9 bases identical to TRBD1. The V and J ends lost 4 bases and 9 bases, in that order; junction bases with no gene match: 4. The CDR3 totals 14 residues. Looked up from germline, CDR1 is SGHVS and CDR2 is FQNEAQ. The CDR3 sequence is CASSSRTGASPLHF. For the CDR3, the DNA is TGTGCCAGCAGCTCAAGGACAGGGGCTTCACCCCTCCACTTT.

This clonotype was seen many times. V gene TRBV6-4 combines with J gene TRBJ1-6; D is ambiguous. The V end was cut by 8 bases, the J end by 9 bases, with 14 bases between. Per the germline V gene, CDR1 is MRHNA and CDR2 is SNTAGT. This CDR3 has 13 residues. Here the CDR3 DNA reads TGTGCCAGCGGTGCTATGCGGGGTTCACCCCTCCACTTT. It yields the protein CASGAMRGSPLHF.

This clonotype has a handful of counts. This chain connects TRBV9 to TRBJ2-2; D may be TRBD2 (6 bases). The CDR3 runs 14 residues. Germline CDR1 SGDLS, CDR2 YYNGEE. Trimming cost V 6 bases and J 4 bases, with 13 bases left between them. CDR3 coding DNA: TGTGCCAGCACCCTGGGACTTCCCACCGGGGAGCTGTTTTTT. Its protein product is CASTLGLPTGELFF. The whole variable domain, remainder taken from reference TRBV9 and TRBJ2-2, is DSGVTQTPKHLITATGQRVTLRCSPRSGDLSVYWYQQSLDQGLQFLIQYYNGEERAKGNILERFSAQQFPDLHSELNLSSLELGDSALYFCASTLGLPTGELFFGEGSRLTVL.